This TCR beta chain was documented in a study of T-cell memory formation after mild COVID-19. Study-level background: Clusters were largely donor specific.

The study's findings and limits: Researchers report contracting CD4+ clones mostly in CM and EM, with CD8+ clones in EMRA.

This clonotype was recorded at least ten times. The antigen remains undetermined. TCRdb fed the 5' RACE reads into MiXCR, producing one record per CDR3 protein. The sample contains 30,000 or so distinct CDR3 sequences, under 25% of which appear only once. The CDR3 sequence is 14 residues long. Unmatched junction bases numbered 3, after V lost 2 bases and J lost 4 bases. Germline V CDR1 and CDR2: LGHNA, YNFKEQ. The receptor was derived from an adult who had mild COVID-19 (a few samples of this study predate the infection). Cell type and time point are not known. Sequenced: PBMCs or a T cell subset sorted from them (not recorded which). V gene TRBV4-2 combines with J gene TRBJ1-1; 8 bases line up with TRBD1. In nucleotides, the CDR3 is TGTGCCAGCAGCCAACCGACAGGGGTCACTGAAGCTTTCTTT. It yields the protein CASSQPTGVTEAFF.